The clone carrying this TCR beta chain was seen more than once but under ten times. Its antigen is not identified. Here immunoSEQ multiplex PCR was the method, and the copy in TCRdb shows in-frame clones only, minus some. The sample carries about 17,000 clones, around 73% recorded once. Germline CDR1 is MGHRA and CDR2 is YSYEKL. V was shortened by 2 bases and J by 0 bases, with 17 bases between the two germline ends. The CDR3 length is 17 residues. The data stem from a study of OX40 agonist ivuxolimab in advanced cancers. Study-wide context: Under the entry rules, prior anti-PD-1, anti-PD-L1 or anti-CTLA-4 therapy was allowed, and approximately 36% had some. Partial response was recorded in three patients: one hepatocellular carcinoma and two cutaneous melanoma cases.

Study observations and caveats: Both CD4+ and CD8+ T cell populations in blood had undergone clonal expansion by week 6 at 0.1 to 3.0 mg/kg. The study found among the lowest clonal expansion in partial responders at 0.1-3.0 mg/kg.

This chain connects TRBV4-1 to TRBJ2-7; D may be TRBD1 (5 bases). The sequence was obtained from an adult with an advanced solid tumor such as melanoma, head and neck, liver or kidney cancer. The material sequenced was CD4+ or CD8+ T cells sorted from blood, taken in a trial of the OX40 agonist ivuxolimab. In DNA, the CDR3 is TGCGCCAGCAGCCAACAAGAAGGGGCAGGAAGCTCCTACGAGCAGTACTTC. Protein: CASSQQEGAGSSYEQYF.